The 9 T cell receptor beta chains given below trace back to one sample, sequenced in a study of a mutant IDH1 vaccine in newly diagnosed glioma (dated by TCRdb to the early 2020s). The antigens of these receptors remain unknown. Interpreted using the paper, the time point label stands for: week 47, end of study. Every vaccine dose consisted of 300 ug of a 20-mer mutant IDH1 peptide in Montanide, administered subcutaneously together with topical imiquimod. Library construction relied on the immunoSEQ multiplex PCR assay. TCRdb carries this immuneACCESS record with in-frame sequences only. Its versions omit some clonotypes, under half of them owing to an unresolved V gene in the studies checked, with the rest unexplained. For this sample the table gives some 50,000 clones, of which less than 75% were detected only once. Together, the top ten hold about 4.8% of the sample. The sample consisted of peripheral blood mononuclear cells (PBMCs), taken from a glioma patient whose treatment included an IDH1 peptide vaccine. Receptors originate from a man between 35 and 55 years old with glioma. Some clones in this sample may be carry-over from other donors' samples.

The chain has TRBV14 and TRBJ1-5; D may be TRBD1 (6 bases). V was shortened by 1 base and J by 9 bases, with 13 bases between the two germline ends. This CDR3 region has 14 residues. The germline CDR1 and CDR2 sequences are SGHDN and FVKESK. CDR3 nucleotide sequence: TGTGCCAGCAGCCAAGTACGAGGGGGGCGGCCCCAGCATTTT. It translates to CASSQVRGGRPQHF. Complete variable domain (other parts from reference TRBV14 and TRBJ1-5): EAGVTQFPSHSVIEKGQTVTLRCDPISGHDNLYWYRRVMGKEIKFLLHFVKESKQDESGMPNNRFLAERTGGTYSTLKVQPAELEDSGVYFCASSQVRGGRPQHFGDGTRLSIL.

A few counts support this clone. The V and J genes are TRBV19 and TRBJ2-7; no reliable D call. The germline CDR1 and CDR2 sequences are LNHDA and SQIVND (reference sequence). Trimming stripped 2 bases from V and 6 bases from J, with 14 bases between. The CDR3 has 14 residues. CDR3 sequence (DNA): TGTGCCAGTAGTATATCATTATCGGTAGTCGAGCAGTACTTC. Protein product: CASSISLSVVEQYF. Variable domain in full (rest from reference TRBV19 and TRBJ2-7): DGGITQSPKYLFRKEGQNVTLSCEQNLNHDAMYWYRQDPGQGLRLIYYSQIVNDFQKGDIAEGYSVSREKKESFPLTVTSAQKNPTAFYLCASSISLSVVEQYFGPGTRLTVT.

The chain employs TRBV10-3 and TRBJ2-7, with TRBD2 matching over 7 bases. The CDR3 length is 16 residues. Germline values: CDR1 ENHRY, CDR2 SYGVKD. V lost 0 bases and J lost 0; bases outside the gene matches: 5. CDR3 in amino acids: CAISESGGASSYEQYF. The CDR3 DNA follows: TGTGCCATCAGTGAGTCGGGAGGGGCCAGCTCCTACGAGCAGTACTTC.

This rearrangement joins TRBV6-4 to TRBJ2-2; possibly TRBD1 or TRBD2 for D (7 bases each). The germline CDR1 and CDR2 sequences are MRHNA and SNTAGT. The CDR3 extends over 15 amino acids. The ends were cut back, 5 bases at V and 4 bases at J, with 14 bases in the middle. This CDR3 is CASSRQGGITGELFF. The CDR3 DNA reads TGTGCCAGCAGTAGACAGGGAGGGATCACCGGGGAGCTGTTTTTT.

This clone has a handful of counts. The rearrangement joins TRBV19 to TRBJ1-2; TRBD1 is a possible D gene (6 bases). Germline CDR1 and CDR2: LNHDA and SQIVND (reference sequence). The CDR3 loop spans 13 amino acids. The germline V and J ends were trimmed by 6 bases and 4 bases, with 12 bases remaining between them. The CDR3 nucleotides read TGTGCCAGTAGGACAACAGGGAGCTATGGCTACACCTTC. Translating gives CASRTTGSYGYTF.

The chain couples TRBV2 to TRBJ2-5, with 7 bases identical to TRBD1. Germline V gene lookup returns CDR1 SNHLY and CDR2 FYNNEI. There are 13 residues in the CDR3. The trim removed 7 bases at V and 5 bases at J, leaving 7 bases unmatched. CDR3 bases: TGTGCCAGCAACAGGGGCTTCTCGGAGACCCAGTACTTC. Protein: CASNRGFSETQYF.

This clone was observed a few times. V gene TRBV7-8 combines with J gene TRBJ2-7, with TRBD1 matching 9 bases. The CDR3 length is 15 residues. Germline values: CDR1 SGHVS, CDR2 FQNEAQ. V was clipped by 3 bases and J by 3 bases; unmatched bases: 6. DNA for the CDR3: TGTGCCAGCAGCTTGAGGACAGGGGACAACTACGAGCAGTACTTC. This codes for CASSLRTGDNYEQYF.

J is TRBJ1-4 and V is TRBV7-9; TRBD1 aligns across 8 bases. Germline-derived CDR1 and CDR2 are SEHNR and FQNEAQ (reference sequence). The CDR3 extends over 15 amino acids. J gave up 5 bases and V 1 base, and 3 bases lay outside the gene matches. The CDR3 protein is CASSLGDRLNEKLFF. Written as DNA, the CDR3 is TGTGCCAGCAGCTTAGGGGACAGGCTGAATGAAAAACTGTTTTTT.

J is TRBJ2-5 and V is TRBV4-1; 8 bases align to TRBD2. CDR1 and CDR2 (germline): MGHRA, YSYEKL. V was clipped by 4 bases and J by 6 bases; unmatched bases: 7. The CDR3 runs to 14 residues. The DNA of the CDR3 is TGCGCCAGCAGCCCGGGGGGGGGTTGGCAGACCCAGTACTTC. It codes for CASSPGGGWQTQYF.